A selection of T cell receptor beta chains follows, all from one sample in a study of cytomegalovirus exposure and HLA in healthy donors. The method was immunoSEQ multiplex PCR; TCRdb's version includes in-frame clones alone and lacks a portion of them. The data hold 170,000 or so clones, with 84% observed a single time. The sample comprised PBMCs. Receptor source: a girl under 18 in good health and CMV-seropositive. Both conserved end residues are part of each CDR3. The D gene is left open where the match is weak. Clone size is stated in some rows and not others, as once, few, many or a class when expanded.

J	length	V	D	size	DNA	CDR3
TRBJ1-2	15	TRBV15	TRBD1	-	TGTGCCACCAGCAGTCCCGGGACAGCTAACTATGGCTACACCTTC	CATSSPGTANYGYTF
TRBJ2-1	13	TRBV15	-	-	TGTGCCACCAGCAGTTTTTCCCGCGGTGAGCAGTTCTTC	CATSSFSRGEQFF
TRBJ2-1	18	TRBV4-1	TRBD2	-	TGCGCCAGCAGCCCGGGACTAGCGGGGGGGCCACGCTACAATGAGCAGTTCTTC	CASSPGLAGGPRYNEQFF
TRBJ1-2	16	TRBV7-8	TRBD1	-	TGTGCCAGCAGCTTAGCAAGGACAGGTTCCGTGGTTGGCTACACCTTC	CASSLARTGSVVGYTF
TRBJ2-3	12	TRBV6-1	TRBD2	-	TGTGCCAGCAGTGGAACTAGCGTGGTGCAGTATTTT	CASSGTSVVQYF
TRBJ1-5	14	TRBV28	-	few	TGTGCCAGCAGATCGGGGTTTCTGGATCAGCCCCAGCATTTT	CASRSGFLDQPQHF
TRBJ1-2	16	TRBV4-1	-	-	TGCGCCAGCAGCCAAGAAGGGAGGGGCCCTTACTATGGCTACACCTTC	CASSQEGRGPYYGYTF
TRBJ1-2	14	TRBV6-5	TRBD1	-	TGTGCCAGTTCTATGGGACAGGGGATATATGGCTACACCTTC	CASSMGQGIYGYTF
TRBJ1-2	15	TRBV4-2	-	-	TGTGCCAGCAGCCAAGATCAGGCTACGTCATATGGCTACACCTTC	CASSQDQATSYGYTF
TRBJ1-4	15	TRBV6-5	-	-	TGTGCCAGCAGTTACTCTCCAGGGGAAGATGAAAAACTGTTTTTT	CASSYSPGEDEKLFF
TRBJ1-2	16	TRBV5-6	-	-	TGTGCCAGCAGCTTGGCCCCGACGGGACTTAACTATGGCTACACCTTC	CASSLAPTGLNYGYTF
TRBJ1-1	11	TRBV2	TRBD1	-	TGTGCCAGCAGCAGGGGGCCTGAAGCTTTCTTT	CASSRGPEAFF
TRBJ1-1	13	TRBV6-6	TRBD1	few	TGTGCCAGCAGTTCGACAGGGTACACTGAAGCTTTCTTT	CASSSTGYTEAFF
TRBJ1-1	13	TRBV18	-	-	TGTGCCAGCTCACCACCTACAGGGACCCGAGCTTTCTTT	CASSPPTGTRAFF
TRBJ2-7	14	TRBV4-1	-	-	TGCGCCAGCAGCCAAGCTCAGGGGAGTGACGAGCAGTACTTC	CASSQAQGSDEQYF
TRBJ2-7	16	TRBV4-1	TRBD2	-	TGCGCCAGCAGCCAAGGGTCGGGGGGGGGAACCTACGAGCAGTACTTC	CASSQGSGGGTYEQYF
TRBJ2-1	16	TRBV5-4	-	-	TGTGCCAGCAGCTTGGAGGGCGGGTGGTATTACAATGAGCAGTTCTTC	CASSLEGGWYYNEQFF
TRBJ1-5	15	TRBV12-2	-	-	-	CARHVAHGSNQPQHF
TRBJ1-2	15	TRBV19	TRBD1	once	TGTGCCAGTAGTATGAGGGACAGGGCTCACTATGGCTACACCTTC	CASSMRDRAHYGYTF
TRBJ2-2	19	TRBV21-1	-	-	TGTGCCAGCAGCGCCACGACAGGGGGCGCCGAAATGAACACCGGGGAGCTGTTTTTT	CASSATTGGAEMNTGELFF
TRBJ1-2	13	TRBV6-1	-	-	TGTGCCAGCAGTGACAGGGGAGTCTATGGCTACACCTTC	CASSDRGVYGYTF
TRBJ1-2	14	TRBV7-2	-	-	TGTGCCAGCAGCTTACACAGCACTAACTATGGCTACACCTTC	CASSLHSTNYGYTF
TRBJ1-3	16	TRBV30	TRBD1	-	TGTGCCTGGAGGGACAGGTTGGTAATCTCTGGAAACACCATATATTTT	CAWRDRLVISGNTIYF
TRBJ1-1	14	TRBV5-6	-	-	TGTGCCAGCAGCCCGGACAGCATGAACACTGAAGCTTTCTTT	CASSPDSMNTEAFF
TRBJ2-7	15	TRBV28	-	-	TGTGCCAGCAGGTTAAACAGGGTCCGGGGCTACGAGCAGTACTTC	CASRLNRVRGYEQYF
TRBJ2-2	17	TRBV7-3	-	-	TGTGCCAGCAGCTCCCCGAACCTACAGGGTGGCGCCGGGGAGCTGTTTTTT	CASSSPNLQGGAGELFF
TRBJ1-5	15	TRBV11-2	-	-	TGTGCCAGCAGCTTAGATCGGGGGGGGAATCAGCCCCAGCATTTT	CASSLDRGGNQPQHF
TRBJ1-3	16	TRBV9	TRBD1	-	TGTGCCAGCAGCCCTAGACAGGGAATAGATGGAAACACCATATATTTT	CASSPRQGIDGNTIYF
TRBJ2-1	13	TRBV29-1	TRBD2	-	TGCAGCGTTGGAACGGGGGGGGCTAATGAGCAGTTCTTC	CSVGTGGANEQFF
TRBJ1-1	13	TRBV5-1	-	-	TGCGCCAGCAGCTTGATAGTAAACACTGAAGCTTTCTTT	CASSLIVNTEAFF
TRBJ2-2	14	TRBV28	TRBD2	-	TGTGCCAGCAGTCTCCGCGGGAGGACCGGGGAGCTGTTTTTT	CASSLRGRTGELFF
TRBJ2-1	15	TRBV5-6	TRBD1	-	TGTGCCAGCAGCTACCGTATGCTAACAGGGGATGAGCAGTTCTTC	CASSYRMLTGDEQFF
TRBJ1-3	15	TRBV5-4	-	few	TGTGCCAGCAGCTTGGACGGAGTTCCTGGAAACACCATATATTTT	CASSLDGVPGNTIYF